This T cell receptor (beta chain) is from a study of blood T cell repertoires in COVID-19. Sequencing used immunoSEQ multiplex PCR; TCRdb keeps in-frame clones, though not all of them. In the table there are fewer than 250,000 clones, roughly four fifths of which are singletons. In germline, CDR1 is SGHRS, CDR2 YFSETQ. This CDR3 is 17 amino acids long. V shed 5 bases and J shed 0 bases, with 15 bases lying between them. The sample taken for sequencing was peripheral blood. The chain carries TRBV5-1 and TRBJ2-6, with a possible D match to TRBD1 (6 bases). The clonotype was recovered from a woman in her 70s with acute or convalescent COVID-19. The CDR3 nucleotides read TGCGCCAGCAGTCAGCAGGGGATGAACTCTGGGGCCAACGTCCTGACTTTC. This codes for CASSQQGMNSGANVLTF.